The source of this TCR beta chain is a study of T-cell memory formation after mild COVID-19 (dated by TCRdb to the early 2020s). Describing the broader study: TCR sequence clusters from the two donors were found to be largely donor specific. T-cell clones expanding and contracting after mild COVID-19 in two donors were tracked by longitudinal TCRalpha and TCRbeta repertoire sequencing. Two young, previously healthy adult volunteers, one female and one male, were included in the cohort. General findings and caveats noted by the study authors: Only a couple of mild cases were covered in the study, and larger cohorts including severe cases with pre-infection samples were considered necessary. From day 15 to 85, contracting clones showed balanced CD4/CD8 phenotypes, whereas a second wave of clones that expanded from day 15 to 37 leaned towards CD4+. The detection of some responding clones in pre-infection memory suggests that pre-existing cross-reactive memory T cells joined the SARS-CoV-2 response. SARS-CoV-2 specificity was not confirmed for the second-wave clones peaking on day 37. Contracting CD4+ clones turned up mainly in the CM and EM memory subsets, whereas EMRA was where CD8+ clones were enriched.

Data came from an Illumina NovaSeq 6000. TCRalpha and TCRbeta cDNA libraries were constructed by 5'RACE with constant-segment primers, with sample barcodes and unique molecular identifiers being introduced. Trizol reagent was used to extract RNA from every sample. Amplification of the libraries took two PCR steps, and the second step added a second sample barcode plus Illumina TruSeq adapters. Sequencing of the libraries was done on an Illumina NovaSeq, producing 2 x 150 bp paired-end reads. Concerning the study's data processing: With migec v1.2.7, reads were demultiplexed and then collapsed into UMI-guided consensus sequences. Using mixcr v2.1.11, UMI consensuses were aligned to TRA and TRB V and J templates and then assembled into clonotypes. Expanded or contracted clonotypes were those called significant by both edgeR and NoisET, with noise models trained on biological replicates. For edgeR calls, the thresholds were a false discovery rate-adjusted p below 0.01 and a log2 fold-change of 1. As an exploratory analysis of dynamics, max-normalized trajectories of the 1000 most abundant clonotypes were examined by PCA with hierarchical clustering. Separately sequenced CD4+ and CD8+ repertoires were used to assign the CD4 or CD8 phenotype of responding clones. Clones were called with MiXCR by TCRdb after fastp trimmed the public reads at Q25, and only in-frame beta chains were retained. CDR3 protein sequences are deduplicated, and each keeps its most common genes and DNA. The V and J calls and clone size are TCRdb's, not the authors'. Recorded for this sample are over 300,000 distinct CDR3 sequences; 20% to 25% of them occurred a single time. The top ten clonotypes cover roughly 21% of the sample.

Trimming at the junction amounts to 5 bases on V and 6 bases on J, and the germline ends lie 13 bases apart. CDR1 and CDR2 are read off the germline V gene as SGHVS and FNYEAQ. The CDR3 holds 14 amino acids from the cysteine to the phenylalanine. The kept DNA is CDR3 alone, 42 bases in frame from the first base. As regards this clonotype: Its antigen remains undetermined. Base-call qualities are not available, and no considerably larger clone is one nucleotide away.

PBMCs were isolated by Ficoll-Paque density gradient centrifugation. The origin of this receptor is a man aged 18 to 35 who had mild COVID-19 (a few samples of this study predate the infection). The sample titles of this study are shuffled in the database, so cell type and time point are left out; the donor was told from shared clones. Sequencing was performed on PBMCs or a T cell subset sorted from them (not recorded which). The rearranged chain carries TRBV7-6 and TRBJ2-2; a tentative D match to TRBD2 spans 6 bases. The DNA reads as follows: TGTGCCAGCAGCCCAGGGACTTCCCCCGGGGAGCTGTTTTTT. Its protein product is CASSPGTSPGELFF.